This T cell receptor beta chain comes out of a study of blood T cell repertoires in COVID-19 (dated by TCRdb to the early 2020s). Regarding the complete study: Samples from collaborators originated in the United States, Italy and Spain and spanned both the acute and convalescent phases of COVID-19. Sample metadata almost always included a de-identified subject ID, COVID-19 status, age in years and sex. Samples were obtained from the ongoing ImmuneRACE study (first 160 participants) and from over a thousand subjects provided by 6 global collaborators. Deeply sampled blood TCRbeta repertoires from subjects exposed to, actively infected with, or recovered from COVID-19 were included in the dataset. The material from the prospective study consisted of cDNA or gDNA derived from T cells, B-cell-depleted T cells, or PBMCs. Where available, HLA class I and class II types were taken from metadata supplied by the sample provider and were not determined by assay-based typing. The repertoires were released in a freely available public database meant as a resource for research on the immune response to SARS-CoV-2. What the research found in general, with its limitations: The amount of clinical and demographic metadata varied by source and participant and was provided uncurated.

Each collaborating institution followed its own protocols to collect whole blood in K2EDTA tubes. For TCRbeta analysis, collaborators shipped samples as frozen whole blood, isolated PBMCs, or DNA extracted from either of those sample types. This clone was seen just once. No antigen is known for it. No base qualities exist here, and no much larger clone lies one base off it. The immunoSEQ Assay, a bias-controlled multiplex PCR, was used to amplify TCRbeta CDR3 regions from genomic DNA. Per the original workflow: Nucleated cell counts per sample were estimated from amplification of reference gene primers within the assay. To quantify the absolute abundance of each unique TCRbeta CDR3 rearrangement, sequence reads were collapsed and filtered. Productive Simpson clonality was computed per sample as the square root of Simpson's diversity index over productive rearrangements. Here the immuneACCESS table is served through TCRdb, limited to in-frame sequences with V and J called. Missing clones are a known gap in these copies; in checked studies unresolved V genes cover under half, and the rest lacks a known reason. Clone size and V and J calls were adopted from that table, with D and trimming inferred from the DNA. The sample records roughly 200,000 clones, about 85% of which are singletons. About 8% of the sample is taken by the ten largest.

The CDR3 numbers 14 residues from cysteine through phenylalanine. Only the CDR3 portion is preserved as DNA: 42 bases, with reading frame beginning at the first base. V is reduced by 0 bases and J by 3 bases, leaving a spacing of 6 bases between them. Taken from the germline V gene (reference sequence), the CDR1 and CDR2 loops are SEHNR and FQNEAQ. The rearranged chain carries TRBV7-9 and TRBJ1-5; no D gene is confidently identified. Material: peripheral blood. The receptor was derived from a woman of 80 years or more with acute or convalescent COVID-19. The nucleotide sequence is TGTGCCAGCAGCTTAGCTACAGCCAATCAGCCCCAGCATTTT. Its coded protein is CASSLATANQPQHF.